This TCR beta chain was recorded in a study of blood T cell repertoires in COVID-19. Study overall: Samples taken during acute and convalescent COVID-19 were collected in the United States, Italy and Spain. PBMCs, B-cell-depleted T cells, or T cells were the source of the cDNA or gDNA that made up the material.

Per the original methods: Amplification of reference gene primers provided the estimated nucleated cell counts. Clones were sequenced by immunoSEQ multiplex PCR, and TCRdb holds only the in-frame ones, with some missing. The DNA gave D and trimming, while V, J and clone size come from that table. The profile shows about 61,000 clones, 88% of them singletons. After removal of 5 bases from V and 2 bases from J, the junction contained 15 bases not matched to a gene. Germline assignment: CDR1 SGHVS and CDR2 FQNEAQ. The length of the CDR3 is 17 residues. This clonotype was sampled from a woman aged 45-65 years with active or convalescent COVID-19. Sequenced sample: peripheral blood. The chain is built from TRBV7-8 and TRBJ2-7, with 7 bases aligning to TRBD2. For the CDR3, the DNA is TGTGCCAGCAGCGGGATGGGGGAGGGCTTTCGAACCTACGAGCAGTACTTC. Its translation is CASSGMGEGFRTYEQYF.